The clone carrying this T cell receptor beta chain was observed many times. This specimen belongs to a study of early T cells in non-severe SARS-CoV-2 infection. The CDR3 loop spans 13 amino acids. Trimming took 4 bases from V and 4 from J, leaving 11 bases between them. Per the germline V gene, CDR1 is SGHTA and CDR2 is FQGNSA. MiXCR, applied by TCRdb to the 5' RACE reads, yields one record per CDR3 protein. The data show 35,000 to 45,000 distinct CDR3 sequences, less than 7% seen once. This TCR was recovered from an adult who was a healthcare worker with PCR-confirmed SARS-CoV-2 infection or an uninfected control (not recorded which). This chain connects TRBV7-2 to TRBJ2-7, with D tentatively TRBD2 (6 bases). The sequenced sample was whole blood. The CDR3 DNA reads TGTGCCAGCAGCTGGGGACTGGAATACGAGCAGTACTTC. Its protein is CASSWGLEYEQYF.